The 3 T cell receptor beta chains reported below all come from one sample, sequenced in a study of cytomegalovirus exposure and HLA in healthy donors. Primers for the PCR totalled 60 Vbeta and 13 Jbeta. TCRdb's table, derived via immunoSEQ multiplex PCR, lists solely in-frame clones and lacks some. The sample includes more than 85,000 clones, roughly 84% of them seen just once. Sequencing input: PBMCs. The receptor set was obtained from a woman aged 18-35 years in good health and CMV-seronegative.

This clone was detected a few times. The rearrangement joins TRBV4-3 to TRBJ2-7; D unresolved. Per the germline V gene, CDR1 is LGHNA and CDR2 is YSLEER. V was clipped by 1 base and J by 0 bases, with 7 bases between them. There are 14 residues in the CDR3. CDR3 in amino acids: CASSQVHSSYEQYF. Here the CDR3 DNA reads TGCGCCAGCAGCCAAGTTCACAGCTCCTACGAGCAGTACTTC.

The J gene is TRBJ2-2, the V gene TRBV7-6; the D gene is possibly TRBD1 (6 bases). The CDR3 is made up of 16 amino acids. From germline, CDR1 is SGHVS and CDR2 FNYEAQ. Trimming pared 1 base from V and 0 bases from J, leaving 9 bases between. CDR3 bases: TGTGCCAGCAGCTTAGGACAGGCCACGAACACCGGGGAGCTGTTTTTT. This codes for CASSLGQATNTGELFF.

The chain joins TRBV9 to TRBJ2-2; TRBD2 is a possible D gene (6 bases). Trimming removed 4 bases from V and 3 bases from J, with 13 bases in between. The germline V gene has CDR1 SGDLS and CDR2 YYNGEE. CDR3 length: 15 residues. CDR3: CASSHWEADTGELFF. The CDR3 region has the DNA TGTGCCAGCAGCCATTGGGAGGCGGACACCGGGGAGCTGTTTTTT. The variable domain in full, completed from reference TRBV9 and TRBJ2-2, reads DSGVTQTPKHLITATGQRVTLRCSPRSGDLSVYWYQQSLDQGLQFLIQYYNGEERAKGNILERFSAQQFPDLHSELNLSSLELGDSALYFCASSHWEADTGELFFGEGSRLTVL.